This passage covers 4 T cell receptor beta chains from one sample sequenced in a study of T cell responses to AZD1222 COVID-19 vaccine. Libraries were prepared by immunoSEQ multiplex PCR; TCRdb keeps only in-frame clonotypes and omits some of them. Of over 100,000 clones listed, approximately 93% are singletons. Sequenced here: peripheral blood, sampled on day 0 of AZD1222 vaccination. The source of these receptors is an adult in good health.

This clone was seen a single time. This chain links TRBV13 with TRBJ1-6; 9 nucleotides align to TRBD1. Germline V gene sequence: CDR1 PRHDT, CDR2 FYEKMQ (reference sequence). The V gene end was trimmed by 4 bases and the J gene end by 12 bases; junction bases not matched to a gene: 10. CDR3 length: 15 amino acids. The CDR3 region has the DNA TGTGCCAGCAGCTCCCGGGGACAGGGAATCTTACCCCTCCACTTT. The encoded protein is CASSSRGQGILPLHF. Looking up the rest from reference TRBV13 and TRBJ1-6 gives the full variable domain: AAGVIQSPRHLIKEKRETATLKCYPIPRHDTVYWYQQGPGQDPQFLISFYEKMQSDKGSIPDRFSAQQFSDYHSELNMSSLELGDSALYFCASSSRGQGILPLHFGNGTRLTVT.

This sequence joins TRBV29-1 and TRBJ1-2; 7 bases are shared with TRBD1. V lost 4 bases and J lost 2; bases outside the gene matches: 7. The CDR3 runs 14 residues. CDR1 is SQVTM, CDR2 ANQGSEA, per germline. The chain's CDR3 is CSVGARTGNYGYTF. The CDR3 nucleotides read TGCAGCGTTGGGGCCCGGACAGGCAACTATGGCTACACCTTC.

With respect to this clone: The junction does not match germline at one end; this may be a read error. The rearrangement links TRBV10-2 to TRBJ1-2; perhaps TRBD1 as D (5 bases). Germline CDR1 and CDR2: WSHSY and SAAADI. The CDR3 covers 11 residues. The CDR3 here is CASSAPGDGSF. CDR3 coding DNA: TGCGCCAGCAGTGCCCCTGGGGACGGATCCTTC.

This chain joins TRBV9 and TRBJ1-2; 8 bases match TRBD1. V was clipped by 3 bases and J by 1 base; unmatched bases: 8. Per the germline V gene, CDR1 is SGDLS and CDR2 is YYNGEE. CDR3 length: 16 residues. The CDR3 sequence is CASSGPGQAFNYGYTF. In DNA, the CDR3 is TGTGCCAGCAGCGGGCCGGGACAGGCCTTTAACTATGGCTACACCTTC.